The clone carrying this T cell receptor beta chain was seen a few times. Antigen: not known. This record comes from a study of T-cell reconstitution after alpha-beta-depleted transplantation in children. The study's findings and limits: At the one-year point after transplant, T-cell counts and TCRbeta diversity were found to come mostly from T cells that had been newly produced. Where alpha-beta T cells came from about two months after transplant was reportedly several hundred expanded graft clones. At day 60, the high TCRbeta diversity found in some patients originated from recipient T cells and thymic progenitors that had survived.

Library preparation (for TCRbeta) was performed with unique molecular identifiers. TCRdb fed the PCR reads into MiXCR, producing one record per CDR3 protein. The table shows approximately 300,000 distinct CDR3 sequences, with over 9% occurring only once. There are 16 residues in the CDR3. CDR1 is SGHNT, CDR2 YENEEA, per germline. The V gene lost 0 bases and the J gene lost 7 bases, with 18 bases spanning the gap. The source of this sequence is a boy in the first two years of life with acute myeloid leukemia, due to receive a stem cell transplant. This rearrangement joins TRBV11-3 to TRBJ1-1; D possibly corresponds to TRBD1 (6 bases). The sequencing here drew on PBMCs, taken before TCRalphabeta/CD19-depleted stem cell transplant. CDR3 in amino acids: CASSLDQGAGEDEAFF. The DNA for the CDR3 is TGTGCCAGCAGCTTAGATCAAGGGGCAGGGGAGGATGAAGCTTTCTTT.